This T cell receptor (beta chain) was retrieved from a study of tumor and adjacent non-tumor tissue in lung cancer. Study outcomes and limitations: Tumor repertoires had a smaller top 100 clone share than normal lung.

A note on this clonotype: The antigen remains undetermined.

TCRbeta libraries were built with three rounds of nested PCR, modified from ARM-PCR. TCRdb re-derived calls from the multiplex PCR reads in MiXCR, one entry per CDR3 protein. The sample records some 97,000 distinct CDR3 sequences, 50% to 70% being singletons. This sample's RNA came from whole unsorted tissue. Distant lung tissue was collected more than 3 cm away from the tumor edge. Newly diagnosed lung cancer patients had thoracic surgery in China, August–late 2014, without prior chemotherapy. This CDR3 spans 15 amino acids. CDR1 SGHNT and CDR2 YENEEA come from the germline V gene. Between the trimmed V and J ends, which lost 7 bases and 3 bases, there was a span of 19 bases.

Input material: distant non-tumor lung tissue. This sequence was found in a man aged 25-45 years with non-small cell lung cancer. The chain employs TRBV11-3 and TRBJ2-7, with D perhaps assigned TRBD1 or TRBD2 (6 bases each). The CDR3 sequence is CASTGGAEIFYEQYF. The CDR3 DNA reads TGTGCCAGCACCGGGGGCGCAGAGATTTTCTACGAGCAGTACTTC.